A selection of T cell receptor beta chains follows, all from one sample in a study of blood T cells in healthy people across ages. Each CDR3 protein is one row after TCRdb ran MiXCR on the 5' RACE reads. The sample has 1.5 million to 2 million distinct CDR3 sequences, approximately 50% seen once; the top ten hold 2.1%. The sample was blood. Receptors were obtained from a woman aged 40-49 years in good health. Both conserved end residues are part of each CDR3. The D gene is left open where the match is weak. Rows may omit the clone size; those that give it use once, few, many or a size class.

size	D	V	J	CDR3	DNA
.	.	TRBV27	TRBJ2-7	CASSFMAGVGGSEQYF	TGTGCCAGCAGCTTTATGGCGGGGGTAGGGGGAAGTGAGCAGTACTTC
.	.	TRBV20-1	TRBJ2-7	CSARRGLPSYEQYF	TGCAGTGCTCGCAGAGGACTCCCCTCCTACGAGCAGTACTTC
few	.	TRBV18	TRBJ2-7	CASSPQGFSLEQYF	TGTGCCAGCTCACCACAGGGGTTTAGCCTCGAGCAGTACTTC
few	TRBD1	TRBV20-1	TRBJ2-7	CSLDRVESYEQYF	TGCAGTTTGGACAGGGTAGAATCTTACGAGCAGTACTTC
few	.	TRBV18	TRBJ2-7	CASSPQEGGEQYF	TGTGCCAGCTCACCACAGGAGGGGGGCGAGCAGTACTTC
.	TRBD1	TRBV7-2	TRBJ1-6	CASSDRGPGALHF	TGTGCCAGCAGCGACAGGGGGCCCGGGGCCCTCCACTTT
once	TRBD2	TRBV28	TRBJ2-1	CASTQPAGGVGEQFF	TGTGCCAGCACCCAACCGGCGGGGGGGGTGGGTGAGCAGTTCTTC
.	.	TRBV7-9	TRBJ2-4	CASSPYLTSAKNIQYF	TGTGCCAGCAGCCCCTACCTCACTAGCGCCAAAAACATTCAGTACTTC
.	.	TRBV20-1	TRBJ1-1	CSAFYRVLNTEAFF	TGCAGTGCCTTTTATCGGGTTTTGAACACTGAAGCTTTCTTT
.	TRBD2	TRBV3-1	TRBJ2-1	CASSQDKGKAGGYNEQFF	TGTGCCAGCAGCCAAGATAAGGGGAAGGCCGGGGGGTACAATGAGCAGTTCTTC
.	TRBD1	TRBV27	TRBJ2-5	CASSPSAVGTGSKVGEETQYF	TGTGCCAGCAGCCCATCGGCCGTTGGGACAGGGAGTAAGGTTGGGGAAGAGACCCAGTACTTC
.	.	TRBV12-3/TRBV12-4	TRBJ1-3	CASSGQSSGNTIYF	TGTGCCAGCAGTGGACAGAGCTCTGGAAACACCATATATTTT
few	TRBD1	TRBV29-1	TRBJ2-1	CSVQPGQALVDEQFF	TGCAGCGTGCAGCCGGGACAGGCACTTGTCGATGAGCAGTTCTTC
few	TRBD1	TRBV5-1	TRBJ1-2	CASSTLQGKDYGYTF	TGCGCCAGCAGCACCCTACAGGGGAAGGATTATGGCTACACCTTC
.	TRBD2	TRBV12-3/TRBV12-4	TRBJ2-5	CASKLTGGPETQYF	TGTGCCAGCAAACTCACGGGGGGGCCGGAGACCCAGTACTTC
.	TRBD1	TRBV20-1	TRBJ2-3	CSARPAGGRHDTQYF	TGCAGTGCCAGACCGGCAGGGGGCCGGCATGATACGCAGTATTTT
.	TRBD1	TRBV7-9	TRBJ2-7	CASSFGTGAHEQYF	TGTGCCAGCAGCTTCGGGACAGGGGCACACGAGCAGTACTTC
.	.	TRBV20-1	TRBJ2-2	CSARTSWTGELFF	TGCAGTGCTCGAACTAGTTGGACCGGGGAGCTGTTTTTT
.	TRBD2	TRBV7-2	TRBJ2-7	CASSLVLAGGEQYF	TGTGCCAGCAGCTTAGTCCTAGCGGGGGGTGAGCAGTACTTC
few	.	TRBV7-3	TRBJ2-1	CASSPRAGEQFF	TGTGCCAGCAGCCCCAGGGCGGGTGAGCAGTTCTTC
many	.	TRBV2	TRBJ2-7	CASSVQGGDYEQYF	TGTGCCAGCAGTGTGCAGGGGGGGGACTACGAGCAGTACTTC
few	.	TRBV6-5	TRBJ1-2	CASTRGTNYGYTF	TGTGCCAGCACTCGAGGTACTAACTATGGCTACACCTTC
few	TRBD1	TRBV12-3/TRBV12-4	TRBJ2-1	CASSPSRARTGMNEQFF	TGTGCCAGCAGCCCTTCCCGGGCTAGGACAGGGATGAATGAGCAGTTCTTC
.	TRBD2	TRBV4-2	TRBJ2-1	CASSLGTSGESYNEQFF	TGTGCCAGCAGCCTGGGGACTAGCGGGGAATCCTACAATGAGCAGTTCTTC
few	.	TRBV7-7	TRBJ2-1	CASSPRGGGEQFF	TGTGCTAGCAGCCCTAGAGGGGGGGGTGAGCAGTTCTTC
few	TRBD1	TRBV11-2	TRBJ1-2	CASSFNDRGHGYTF	TGTGCCAGCAGCTTCAACGACAGGGGGCATGGCTACACCTTC
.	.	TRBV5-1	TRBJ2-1	CASRGDFGMQFF	TGCGCCAGCAGGGGGGACTTCGGTATGCAGTTCTTC
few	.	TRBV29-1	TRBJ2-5	CSARPRELETQYF	TGCAGCGCCCGACCCAGGGAGTTAGAGACCCAGTACTTC
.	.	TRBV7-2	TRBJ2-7	CASSRIQGGTEQYF	TGTGCCAGCAGCCGGATACAGGGTGGAACCGAGCAGTACTTC
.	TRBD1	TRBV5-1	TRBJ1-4	CASSFDGQGTNEKLFF	TGCGCCAGCAGCTTTGATGGACAGGGAACTAATGAAAAACTGTTTTTT
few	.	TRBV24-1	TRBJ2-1	CATSFYNEQFF	TGTGCCACCAGTTTCTACAATGAGCAGTTCTTC
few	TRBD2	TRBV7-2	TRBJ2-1	CASRSGLAGVGDNEQFF	TGTGCCAGCAGATCCGGACTAGCGGGGGTCGGAGACAATGAGCAGTTCTTC